Listed below are T cell receptor beta chains from one sample, sequenced in a study of T cell repertoires in cytomegalovirus infection. MiXCR was run by TCRdb on the reads, yielding one entry per CDR3 protein. In the table there are hundreds of thousands of distinct CDR3 sequences, under 35% of which are singletons. These TCRs are of unknown antigen specificity. The specimen comprised cultured PBMCs, sampled from culture after CMV antigen stimulation. The receptors were sampled from a human donor in good health (CMV status not recorded). Some clones in this sample may be carry-over from other donors' samples. Each CDR3 is given with its conserved first and last residue. D genes are given only for firm matches. The size field is filled for only some rows; it gives once, few, many or a size class.

v_call: TRBV4-2; clone_size: NA; d_call: NA; j_call: TRBJ2-2; cdr3_aa: CASSQVVGGELFF; cdr3_nt: TGTGCCAGCAGCCAAGTAGTAGGGGGGGAGCTGTTTTTT
v_call: TRBV19; clone_size: NA; d_call: TRBD1; j_call: TRBJ1-5; cdr3_aa: CASKRDRSSNQPQHF; cdr3_nt: TGTGCCAGTAAAAGGGACAGATCCAGCAATCAGCCCCAGCATTTT
v_call: TRBV20-1; clone_size: many; d_call: NA; j_call: TRBJ1-5; cdr3_aa: CSARKGNSNQPQHF; cdr3_nt: TGCAGTGCTCGGAAGGGGAATAGCAATCAGCCCCAGCATTTT
v_call: TRBV27; clone_size: NA; d_call: NA; j_call: TRBJ1-1; cdr3_aa: CASSPYGGARTEAFF; cdr3_nt: TGTGCCAGCAGTCCCTATGGGGGGGCGAGGACTGAAGCTTTCTTT
v_call: TRBV28; clone_size: once; d_call: TRBD1; j_call: TRBJ1-5; cdr3_aa: CATRAPRQDRGWGAQHF; cdr3_nt: TGTGCCACCAGAGCCCCGCGCCAGGACAGGGGGTGGGGGGCTCAGCATTTT
v_call: TRBV19; clone_size: many; d_call: NA; j_call: TRBJ2-5; cdr3_aa: CASTSGGLKETQYF; cdr3_nt: TGTGCCAGCACTTCCGGCGGGTTAAAAGAGACCCAGTACTTC
v_call: TRBV7-8; clone_size: NA; d_call: NA; j_call: TRBJ1-3; cdr3_aa: CASSPLPQGRSGNTIYF; cdr3_nt: TGTGCCAGCAGCCCCCTGCCACAGGGAAGGAGCGGAAACACCATATATTTT
v_call: TRBV6-1; clone_size: NA; d_call: NA; j_call: TRBJ1-6; cdr3_aa: CASSEVDSPGSPLHF; cdr3_nt: TGTGCCAGCAGTGAGGTAGATTCTCCCGGATCACCCCTCCACTTT
v_call: TRBV25-1; clone_size: NA; d_call: NA; j_call: TRBJ2-4; cdr3_aa: CASSEYGGGGIQYF; cdr3_nt: TGTGCCAGCAGTGAATATGGAGGAGGAGGCATTCAGTACTTC
v_call: TRBV6-6; clone_size: NA; d_call: TRBD2; j_call: TRBJ2-7; cdr3_aa: CASRRLAGGPDEQYF; cdr3_nt: TGTGCCAGCAGACGACTAGCGGGGGGGCCGGACGAGCAGTACTTC
v_call: TRBV7-9; clone_size: few; d_call: NA; j_call: TRBJ2-7; cdr3_aa: CASIQDGPYEQYF; cdr3_nt: TGTGCCAGCATCCAGGACGGACCCTACGAGCAGTACTTC
v_call: TRBV7-9; clone_size: NA; d_call: TRBD1; j_call: TRBJ1-2; cdr3_aa: CASSARTGAGYGYTF; cdr3_nt: TGTGCCAGCAGCGCCCGGACAGGGGCCGGCTATGGCTACACCTTC
v_call: TRBV10-3; clone_size: few; d_call: NA; j_call: TRBJ2-1; cdr3_aa: CAAREGYNEQFF; cdr3_nt: TGTGCCGCCCGCGAGGGGTACAATGAGCAGTTCTTC
v_call: TRBV19; clone_size: NA; d_call: NA; j_call: TRBJ2-7; cdr3_aa: CASSTGPTYEQYF; cdr3_nt: TGTGCCAGTAGTACGGGACCAACCTACGAGCAGTACTTC
v_call: TRBV18; clone_size: NA; d_call: NA; j_call: TRBJ1-5; cdr3_aa: CASSPEGQPLNQPQHF; cdr3_nt: TGTGCCAGCTCACCGGAGGGCCAGCCACTCAATCAGCCCCAGCATTTT
v_call: TRBV18; clone_size: NA; d_call: NA; j_call: TRBJ1-1; cdr3_aa: CASSRAWTEAFF; cdr3_nt: TGTGCCAGCTCAAGGGCTTGGACTGAAGCTTTCTTT
v_call: TRBV11-2; clone_size: few; d_call: NA; j_call: TRBJ1-1; cdr3_aa: CASSLDPGGLNTEAFF; cdr3_nt: TGTGCCAGCAGCTTAGATCCCGGAGGGTTGAACACTGAAGCTTTCTTT
v_call: TRBV19; clone_size: NA; d_call: TRBD1; j_call: TRBJ2-7; cdr3_aa: CASSRTGARLAYEQYF; cdr3_nt: TGTGCCAGTAGTAGGACAGGGGCGAGACTAGCCTACGAGCAGTACTTC
v_call: TRBV12-5; clone_size: NA; d_call: TRBD2; j_call: TRBJ2-1; cdr3_aa: CASGLRGGPSYEQFF; cdr3_nt: TGTGCTAGTGGTTTGCGGGGGGGGCCCTCGTATGAGCAGTTCTTC
v_call: TRBV29-1; clone_size: NA; d_call: TRBD2; j_call: TRBJ2-5; cdr3_aa: CSVSKGGRALETQYF; cdr3_nt: TGCAGCGTCTCAAAGGGTGGGAGGGCCCTCGAGACCCAGTACTTC
v_call: TRBV6-6; clone_size: few; d_call: NA; j_call: TRBJ2-5; cdr3_aa: CASSYGAVQTGTQYF; cdr3_nt: TGTGCCAGCAGTTACGGGGCAGTTCAAACTGGGACCCAGTACTTC
v_call: TRBV11-3; clone_size: once; d_call: TRBD1; j_call: TRBJ2-2; cdr3_aa: CASSRDRRHTGELFF; cdr3_nt: TGTGCCAGCAGCCGGGACAGAAGACACACCGGGGAGCTGTTTTTT
v_call: TRBV2; clone_size: NA; d_call: TRBD2; j_call: TRBJ2-1; cdr3_aa: CASSDSGSWNEQFF; cdr3_nt: TGTGCCAGCAGTGATAGCGGGAGTTGGAATGAGCAGTTCTTC
v_call: TRBV2; clone_size: NA; d_call: TRBD2; j_call: TRBJ2-2; cdr3_aa: CASSVLAGVGELFF; cdr3_nt: TGTGCCAGCAGTGTACTAGCGGGAGTCGGGGAGCTGTTTTTT
v_call: TRBV6-1; clone_size: NA; d_call: NA; j_call: TRBJ1-1; cdr3_aa: CASSGGITEAFF; cdr3_nt: TGTGCCAGCAGTGGAGGGATTACTGAAGCTTTCTTT
v_call: TRBV18; clone_size: NA; d_call: NA; j_call: TRBJ2-7; cdr3_aa: CASSPPTYEQYF; cdr3_nt: TGTGCCAGCTCACCACCGACCTACGAGCAGTACTTC
v_call: TRBV28; clone_size: few; d_call: NA; j_call: TRBJ2-1; cdr3_aa: CASSLVEGSSYNEQFF; cdr3_nt: TGTGCCAGCAGTTTGGTCGAGGGGAGCTCCTACAATGAGCAGTTCTTC
v_call: TRBV12-3/TRBV12-4; clone_size: NA; d_call: NA; j_call: TRBJ2-1; cdr3_aa: CASTQSGNEQFF; cdr3_nt: TGTGCCAGCACGCAATCGGGCAATGAGCAGTTCTTC
v_call: TRBV6-1; clone_size: NA; d_call: TRBD1; j_call: TRBJ1-5; cdr3_aa: CASIGQAGNQPQHF; cdr3_nt: TGTGCCAGCATCGGACAGGCCGGCAATCAGCCCCAGCATTTT
v_call: TRBV19; clone_size: few; d_call: TRBD2; j_call: TRBJ2-5; cdr3_aa: CASSSLAGDQETQYF; cdr3_nt: TGTGCCAGTAGTAGTCTAGCGGGGGACCAAGAGACCCAGTACTTC
v_call: TRBV28; clone_size: few; d_call: TRBD2; j_call: TRBJ2-3; cdr3_aa: CASSRRGGGVSTDTQYF; cdr3_nt: TGTGCCAGCAGTCGGCGGGGGGGCGGAGTTAGCACAGATACGCAGTATTTT
v_call: TRBV6-6; clone_size: few; d_call: TRBD1; j_call: TRBJ2-2; cdr3_aa: CASSYDRASGELFF; cdr3_nt: TGTGCCAGCAGTTACGACAGGGCTTCCGGGGAGCTGTTTTTT
v_call: TRBV7-9; clone_size: NA; d_call: NA; j_call: TRBJ2-5; cdr3_aa: CASSLEGGGRRGIETQYF; cdr3_nt: TGTGCCAGCAGCTTAGAGGGTGGGGGTCGGCGGGGAATTGAGACCCAGTACTTC
v_call: TRBV15; clone_size: NA; d_call: TRBD1; j_call: TRBJ1-1; cdr3_aa: CATSRETTGANTEAFF; cdr3_nt: TGTGCCACCAGCAGAGAGACCACAGGGGCGAACACTGAAGCTTTCTTT
v_call: TRBV7-2; clone_size: NA; d_call: TRBD1; j_call: TRBJ1-2; cdr3_aa: CASSLAWKGAGGYNF; cdr3_nt: TGTGCCAGCAGCTTAGCGTGGAAGGGGGCCGGTGGCTACAACTTC
v_call: TRBV6-5; clone_size: NA; d_call: NA; j_call: TRBJ1-5; cdr3_aa: CARVDEREEKDNQPQHF; cdr3_nt: TGTGCCCGAGTCGATGAGAGAGAAGAGAAGGATAATCAGCCCCAGCATTTT
v_call: TRBV6-6; clone_size: NA; d_call: TRBD1; j_call: TRBJ2-1; cdr3_aa: CASSLRGRGLYNEQFF; cdr3_nt: TGTGCCAGCAGTCTTCGGGGCAGGGGGCTTTACAATGAGCAGTTCTTC
v_call: TRBV10-3; clone_size: NA; d_call: NA; j_call: TRBJ2-3; cdr3_aa: CAISRLSTDTQYF; cdr3_nt: TGTGCCATCTCAAGACTTAGCACAGATACGCAGTATTTT
v_call: TRBV12-3/TRBV12-4; clone_size: NA; d_call: NA; j_call: TRBJ1-2; cdr3_aa: CASSNFNGYTF; cdr3_nt: TGTGCCAGCAGTAACTTCAATGGCTACACCTTC
v_call: TRBV20-1; clone_size: NA; d_call: NA; j_call: TRBJ2-2; cdr3_aa: CSARPISGSGHTGELFF; cdr3_nt: TGCAGTGCTAGGCCCATCTCGGGGTCAGGTCATACCGGGGAGCTGTTTTTT
v_call: TRBV7-2; clone_size: many; d_call: TRBD1; j_call: TRBJ1-1; cdr3_aa: CASSFSGGDRVVVTEAFF; cdr3_nt: TGTGCCAGCAGCTTTTCTGGGGGGGACAGGGTGGTAGTCACTGAAGCTTTCTTT
v_call: TRBV4-1; clone_size: many; d_call: NA; j_call: TRBJ2-1; cdr3_aa: CASSQVDMISYNEQFF; cdr3_nt: TGCGCCAGCAGCCAAGTCGACATGATCTCCTACAATGAGCAGTTCTTC
v_call: TRBV19; clone_size: NA; d_call: TRBD1; j_call: TRBJ1-5; cdr3_aa: CASSGTENQPQHF; cdr3_nt: TGTGCCAGTAGTGGGACAGAGAATCAGCCCCAGCATTTT
v_call: TRBV7-8; clone_size: NA; d_call: NA; j_call: TRBJ2-7; cdr3_aa: CASSLIWGEPFYEQYF; cdr3_nt: TGTGCCAGCAGCTTAATCTGGGGGGAGCCCTTCTACGAGCAGTACTTC
v_call: TRBV10-3; clone_size: few; d_call: NA; j_call: TRBJ1-6; cdr3_aa: CAISESRDMSPLHF; cdr3_nt: TGTGCCATCAGTGAGTCCCGGGACATGTCACCCCTCCACTTT
v_call: TRBV6-5; clone_size: few; d_call: NA; j_call: TRBJ1-1; cdr3_aa: CASSPPGRTNTEAFF; cdr3_nt: TGTGCCAGCAGTCCTCCCGGACGGACGAACACTGAAGCTTTCTTT